This TCR beta chain was sequenced in a study of blood T cell repertoires in COVID-19. On the study more broadly: Sites in the United States, Italy and Spain provided acute and convalescent COVID-19 samples. T cells, B-cell-depleted T cells, or PBMCs provided the cDNA or gDNA that served as material.

Original processing methods: From reference gene primer amplification, estimates of nucleated cell counts were derived. TCRdb's copy holds only in-frame clones and misses some; the assay was immunoSEQ multiplex PCR. That table gives V, J and clone size, and the DNA gave D and trimming. The top ten clones hold about 8.9% of a sample with hundreds of thousands of clones, about 86% of them seen once. J was trimmed by 3 bases and V by 5 bases; bases with no gene match: 4. CDR1 is SGHTA, CDR2 FQGNSA, per germline. This CDR3 has 14 residues. The chain employs TRBV7-2 and TRBJ1-5, with 7 bases identical to TRBD1. The sequence derives from an elderly man with acute or convalescent COVID-19. The sequencing input was peripheral blood. For the CDR3, the DNA is TGTGCCAGCAGCCAGGGGGTACTCAATCAGCCCCAGCATTTT. As protein: CASSQGVLNQPQHF.